Listed below are T cell receptor beta chains from one sample, sequenced in a study of T cell changes during pregnancy in multiple sclerosis. The table came from immunoSEQ multiplex PCR; TCRdb's copy has only in-frame clones and leaves some out. Altogether roughly 85,000 clones are present, 80% to 95% being singletons, with the ten largest covering over 2%. This material consisted of peripheral blood, taken in the first trimester of pregnancy. These receptors came from a female donor with multiple sclerosis, enrolled in a pregnancy study. The CDR3 runs from the conserved cysteine through the conserved F or W. The D gene is left open where the match is weak. Clone sizes are given selectively: once, few, many, or a class where the clone is expanded.

TRBD1 | TRBJ1-1 | . | TRBV7-2 | 15 | TGTGCCAGCAGCACCTCGGGACAGGTGAACACTGAAGCTTTCTTT | CASSTSGQVNTEAFF
. | TRBJ2-6 | . | TRBV9 | 15 | TGTGCCAGCAGCGTAGCAGGGTCTGGGGCCAACGTCCTGACTTTC | CASSVAGSGANVLTF
TRBD2 | TRBJ2-2 | . | TRBV7-2 | 15 | TGTGCCAGCAGCTTTCGCGGCGGGGGCACCGGGGAGCTGTTTTTT | CASSFRGGGTGELFF
. | TRBJ2-1 | . | TRBV5-6 | 11 | TGTGCCAGCAGCTTGGACAGCGAGCAGTTCTTC | CASSLDSEQFF
. | TRBJ2-3 | . | TRBV6-6 | 15 | TGTGCCAGCAGATTAACGGGAAAAGGGACAGATACGCAGTATTTT | CASRLTGKGTDTQYF
. | TRBJ1-5 | . | TRBV6-1 | 18 | TGTGCCAGCAGTGCTCCGGCCCGCGAGGTTTATAGCAATCAGCCCCAGCATTTT | CASSAPAREVYSNQPQHF
TRBD2 | TRBJ2-3 | . | TRBV4-3 | 18 | TGCGCCAGCAGCCAAAAAATCGTAGCGGGGCTACCCACAGATACGCAGTATTTT | CASSQKIVAGLPTDTQYF
. | TRBJ1-1 | once | TRBV29-1 | 11 | TGCAGCGTTGCAGGGGTGGCTGAAGCTTTCTTT | CSVAGVAEAFF
TRBD2 | TRBJ2-1 | . | TRBV13 | 14 | TGTGCCAGCAGCTTAGGGACTAGCGGCAATGAGCAGTTCTTC | CASSLGTSGNEQFF
TRBD2 | TRBJ2-1 | . | TRBV28 | 14 | TGTGCCAGCAGTCGGGGGAGGGAATACAATGAGCAGTTCTTC | CASSRGREYNEQFF
TRBD1 | TRBJ2-4 | . | TRBV6-5 | 14 | TGTGCCAGCAGTTACACGGGACAGAAAAACATTCAGTACTTC | CASSYTGQKNIQYF
TRBD1 | TRBJ1-6 | . | TRBV30 | 13 | TGTGCCTGGGGGACAGGTCTAGCCTCACCCCTCCACTTT | CAWGTGLASPLHF
TRBD1 | TRBJ2-1 | . | TRBV5-4 | 14 | TGTGCCAGCAGCTTGGTCGACAGGGGAAATGAGCAGTTCTTC | CASSLVDRGNEQFF
. | TRBJ1-5 | . | TRBV19 | 15 | TGTGCCAGTAGTATTACAATATATAGCAATCAGCCCCAGCATTTT | CASSITIYSNQPQHF
TRBD2 | TRBJ2-7 | . | TRBV7-9 | 15 | TGTGCCAGCAGCTTATCTCTTAGCGGGATGTACGAGCAGTACTTC | CASSLSLSGMYEQYF
. | TRBJ2-5 | . | TRBV25-1 | 14 | TGTGCCAGCAGTGAAGTGGGAGGTCGTGAGACCCAGTACTTC | CASSEVGGRETQYF
. | TRBJ2-1 | . | TRBV7-3 | 13 | TGTGCCAGCAGCTTACTCCCTAGCAATGAGCAGTTCTTC | CASSLLPSNEQFF
. | TRBJ1-2 | . | TRBV7-9 | 14 | TGTGCCAGCACCGACGACAGGCCTTCCTATGGCTACACCTTC | CASTDDRPSYGYTF
TRBD1 | TRBJ2-3 | once | TRBV2 | 17 | TGTGCCAGCAGTGAAGCGCTTCTCTCAGACAGGGCAGATACGCAGTATTTT | CASSEALLSDRADTQYF
TRBD2 | TRBJ2-1 | . | TRBV5-1 | 15 | TGCGCCAGCAGCTCCACTAGCGGGGGACGGAATGAGCAGTTCTTC | CASSSTSGGRNEQFF